This TCR beta chain was captured in a study of T cell responses to AZD1222 COVID-19 vaccine. TCRdb keeps only in-frame clones here, not all; method: immunoSEQ multiplex PCR. The sample shows more than 100,000 clones, 75% to 90% of them seen only once. Study-wide results and limits: White British donors predominated, females outnumbered males, and clonal diversity was possibly underestimated. Distributed over spike, vaccine-associated CD4 TCRs predominated at 160-218 and 743-854. Repertoire sampling was restricted to post-peak T cell response timepoints.

About this clone itself: Its matching antigen is unknown.

Germline V gene data show CDR1 as SNHLY and CDR2 as FYNNEI. The CDR3 has 14 residues. The V segment lost 6 bases and the J segment 0 bases; nucleotides outside the gene matches: 5. The origin of this receptor is an adult in good health. Material: peripheral blood, obtained on day 0 of AZD1222 vaccination. The chain employs TRBV2 and TRBJ2-7, with 7 bases lining up with TRBD1. The CDR3 reads CASRGQPTSYEQYF. CDR3 bases: TGTGCCAGCAGGGGACAGCCGACCTCCTACGAGCAGTACTTC.